The clone carrying this T cell receptor (beta chain) showed up many times. This record comes from a study of neurological immune-mediated disorders. In each sequencing run, over 170 million TCR-beta sequences were generated from 15-18 subjects. TCRdb independently ran MiXCR on the 5' RACE reads; one entry per CDR3 protein. The sample includes approximately 37,000 distinct CDR3 sequences, 3.8% of them seen just once. Sequenced: PBMCs. The receptor's source is a man aged 25-40 years with multiple sclerosis.

CDR3 DNA sequence: TGCGCCAGCAGCTGGGGTGGAACAGGGGGCAACACTGAAGCTTTCTTT. Residues: CASSWGGTGGNTEAFF. V and J are TRBV5-1 and TRBJ1-1, with 9 positions matching TRBD1. CDR3 length: 16 amino acids. The germline gives CDR1 SGHRS, CDR2 YFSETQ. V lost 3 bases, J lost 2 bases, and 8 bases stayed unmatched.